These 9 T cell receptor beta chains were sequenced from one sample in a study of glioma-infiltrating T cells after dendritic cell vaccination. Measured with immunoSEQ multiplex PCR; TCRdb has only the in-frame clones, and not every one. The sample shows some 30,000 clones, 90% of them seen only once. The source material was blood, sampled before dendritic cell vaccination. Every receptor here comes from a human donor with glioblastoma.

This clone is a singleton in its sample. The CDR3 is CASSYSTSGDETQYF. In DNA form, the CDR3 reads TGTGCCAGCAGTTACTCGACTAGCGGGGATGAGACCCAGTACTTC. V gene TRBV6-5 combines with J gene TRBJ2-5, with 11 bases identical to TRBD2. The V segment lost 0 bases and the J segment 5 bases; nucleotides outside the gene matches: 2. Per germline, CDR1 MNHEY and CDR2 SVGAGI. The CDR3 is 15 residues long.

The V and J genes are TRBV5-1 and TRBJ1-2, with 10 positions matching TRBD1. V shed 4 bases, J shed 0 bases, and the junction held 12 bases outside the gene matches. The CDR3 runs to 18 residues. CDR1 and CDR2 (germline): SGHRS, YFSETQ. CDR3 residues: CASSPGTGVLNTNYGYTF. CDR3 sequence (DNA): TGCGCCAGCAGCCCGGGGACAGGGGTGTTGAATACTAACTATGGCTACACCTTC.

Turning to this clone: No DNA is shown, since the ends of the CDR3 on it are uncertain; the CDR3 is the one TCRdb lists. The gene calls are TRBV6-6 and TRBJ1-2; the table's D gene call, TRBD1, was not cross checked with the DNA. The CDR3 spans 14 residues, counting both ends. CDR1 is MNHNY and CDR2 is SVGAGI in the germline V gene (reference sequence). The CDR3 reads CASSSTSTGYGYTF.

This clone was seen only once. This rearrangement joins TRBV13 to TRBJ1-1; weak D call: TRBD1 (5 bases). V lost 8 bases to trimming and J lost 2 bases, with 15 bases between them. Germline CDR1 is PRHDT and CDR2 is FYEKMQ (reference sequence). This CDR3 region has 14 residues. CDR3 sequence: CASRIGAPNTEAFF. CDR3 nucleotide sequence: TGTGCCAGCCGCATTGGGGCCCCAAACACTGAAGCTTTCTTT. The entire variable domain, with the rest obtained from reference TRBV13 and TRBJ1-1, is as follows: AAGVIQSPRHLIKEKRETATLKCYPIPRHDTVYWYQQGPGQDPQFLISFYEKMQSDKGSIPDRFSAQQFSDYHSELNMSSLELGDSALYFCASRIGAPNTEAFFGQGTRLTVV.

This chain joins TRBV5-1 and TRBJ2-5, with D uncertain. The CDR3 consists of 13 residues. Germline V gives CDR1 SGHRS, CDR2 YFSETQ. Trimming left V 4 bases short and J 5 bases short, with 12 bases between. The CDR3 sequence: CASSATLTETQYF. CDR3 nucleotides: TGCGCCAGCAGCGCGACGCTGACTGAGACCCAGTACTTC. The full variable domain, with the rest looked up from reference TRBV5-1 and TRBJ2-5, is KAGVTQTPRYLIKTRGQQVTLSCSPISGHRSVSWYQQTPGQGLQFLFEYFSETQRNKGNFPGRFSGRQFSNSRSEMNVSTLELGDSALYLCASSATLTETQYFGPGTRLLVL.

This clone was seen only a few times. The J gene is TRBJ2-3, the V gene TRBV21-1; TRBD2 is the table's D call and was not checked against the DNA. TRBV21-1 corresponds to a pseudogene. The CDR3 consists of 14 residues. The CDR3 DNA follows: TGTGCCAGCAGCAAAACTCCTCCCGGGACTAGCATTTATTTT. It specifies CASSKTPPGTSIYF.

The chain uses TRBV27 and TRBJ1-1; 7 nucleotides match TRBD1. The CDR3 has 17 amino acids. V gave up 6 bases and J gave up 0 bases; unmatched junction bases: 13. The germline CDR1 and CDR2 sequences are MNHEY and SMNVEV (reference sequence). The chain's CDR3 is CASSFRVGTVMNTEAFF. The CDR3 DNA sequence: TGTGCCAGCAGCTTCAGGGTCGGGACAGTCATGAACACTGAAGCTTTCTTT.

V usage is TRBV13 and J usage is TRBJ1-1, with no clear D. V lost 1 base, J lost 7 bases, and 7 bases lay in between. Germline CDR1 reads PRHDT; CDR2 reads FYEKMQ (reference sequence). CDR3 length equals 12 residues. The DNA for the CDR3 is TGTGCCAGCAGCTTAGCCGGGTTTGAAGCTTTCTTT. Amino acid sequence: CASSLAGFEAFF.

CDR3 bases: TGTGCCAGCAGCTTTGCAGGGTCTAACTATGGCTACACCTTC. It codes for CASSFAGSNYGYTF. The chain couples TRBV11-2 to TRBJ1-2, with TRBD1 as a possible D gene (5 bases). Trimming left V 3 bases short and J 0 bases short, with 8 bases between. Germline CDR1 and CDR2: SGHAT and FQNNGV. CDR3 length: 14 amino acids.